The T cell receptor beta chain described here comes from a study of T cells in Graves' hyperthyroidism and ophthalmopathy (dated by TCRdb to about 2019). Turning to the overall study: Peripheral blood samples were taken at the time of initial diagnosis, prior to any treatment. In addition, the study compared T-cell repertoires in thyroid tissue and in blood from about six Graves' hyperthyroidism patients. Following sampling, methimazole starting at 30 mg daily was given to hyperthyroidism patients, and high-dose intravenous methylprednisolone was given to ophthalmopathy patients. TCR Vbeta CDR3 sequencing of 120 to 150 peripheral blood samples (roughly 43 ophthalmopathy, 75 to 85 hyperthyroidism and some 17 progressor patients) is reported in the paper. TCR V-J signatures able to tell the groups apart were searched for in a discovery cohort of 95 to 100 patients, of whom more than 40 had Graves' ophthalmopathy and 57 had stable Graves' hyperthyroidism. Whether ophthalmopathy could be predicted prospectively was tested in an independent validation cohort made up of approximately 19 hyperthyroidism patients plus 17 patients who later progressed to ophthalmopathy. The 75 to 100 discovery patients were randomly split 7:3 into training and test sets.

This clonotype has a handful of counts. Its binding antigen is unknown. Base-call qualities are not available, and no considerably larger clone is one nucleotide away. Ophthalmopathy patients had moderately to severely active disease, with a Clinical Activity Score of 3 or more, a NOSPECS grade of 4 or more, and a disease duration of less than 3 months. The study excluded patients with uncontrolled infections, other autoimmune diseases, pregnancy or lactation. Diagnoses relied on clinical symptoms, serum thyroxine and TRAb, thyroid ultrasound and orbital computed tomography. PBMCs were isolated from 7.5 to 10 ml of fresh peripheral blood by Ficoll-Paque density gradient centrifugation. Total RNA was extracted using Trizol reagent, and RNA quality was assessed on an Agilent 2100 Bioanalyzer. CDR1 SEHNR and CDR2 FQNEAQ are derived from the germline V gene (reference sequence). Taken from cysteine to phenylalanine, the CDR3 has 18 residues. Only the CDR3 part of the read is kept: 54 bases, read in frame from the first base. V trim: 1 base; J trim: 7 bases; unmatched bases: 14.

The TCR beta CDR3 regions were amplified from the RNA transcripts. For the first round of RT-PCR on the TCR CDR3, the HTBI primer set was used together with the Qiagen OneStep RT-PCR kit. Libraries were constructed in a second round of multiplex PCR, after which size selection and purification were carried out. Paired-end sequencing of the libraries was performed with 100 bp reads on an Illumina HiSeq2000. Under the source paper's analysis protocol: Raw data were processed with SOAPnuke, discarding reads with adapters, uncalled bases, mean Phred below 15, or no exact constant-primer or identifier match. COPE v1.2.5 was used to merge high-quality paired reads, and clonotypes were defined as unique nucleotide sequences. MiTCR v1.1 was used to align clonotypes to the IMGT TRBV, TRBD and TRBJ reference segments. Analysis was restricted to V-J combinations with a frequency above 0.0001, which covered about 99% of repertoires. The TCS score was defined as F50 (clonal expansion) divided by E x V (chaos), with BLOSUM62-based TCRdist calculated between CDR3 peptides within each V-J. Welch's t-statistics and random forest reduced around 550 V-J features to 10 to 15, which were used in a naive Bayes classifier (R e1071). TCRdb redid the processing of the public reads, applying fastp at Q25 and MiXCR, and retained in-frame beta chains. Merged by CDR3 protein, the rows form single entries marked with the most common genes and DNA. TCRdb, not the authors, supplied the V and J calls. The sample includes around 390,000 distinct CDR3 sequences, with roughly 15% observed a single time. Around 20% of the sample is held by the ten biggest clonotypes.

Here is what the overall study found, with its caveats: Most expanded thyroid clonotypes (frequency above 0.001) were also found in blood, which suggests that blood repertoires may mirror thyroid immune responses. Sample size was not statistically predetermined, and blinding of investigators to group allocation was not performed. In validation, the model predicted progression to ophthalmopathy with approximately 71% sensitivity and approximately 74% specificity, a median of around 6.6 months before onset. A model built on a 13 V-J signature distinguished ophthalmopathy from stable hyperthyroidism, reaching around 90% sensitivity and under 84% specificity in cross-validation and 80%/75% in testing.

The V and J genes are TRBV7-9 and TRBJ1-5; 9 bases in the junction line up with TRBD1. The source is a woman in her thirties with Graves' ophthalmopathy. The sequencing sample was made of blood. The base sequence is TGTGCCAGCAGCTTAGTAAGGACTGGGACAGGGAGGAGGCAGCCCCAGCATTTT. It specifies CASSLVRTGTGRRQPQHF. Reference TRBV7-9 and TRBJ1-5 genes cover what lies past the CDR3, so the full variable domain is DTGVSQNPRHKITKRGQNVTFRCDPISEHNRLYWYRQTLGQGPEFLTYFQNEAQLEKSRLLSDRFSAERPKGSFSTLEIQRTEQGDSAMYLCASSLVRTGTGRRQPQHFGDGTRLSIL.